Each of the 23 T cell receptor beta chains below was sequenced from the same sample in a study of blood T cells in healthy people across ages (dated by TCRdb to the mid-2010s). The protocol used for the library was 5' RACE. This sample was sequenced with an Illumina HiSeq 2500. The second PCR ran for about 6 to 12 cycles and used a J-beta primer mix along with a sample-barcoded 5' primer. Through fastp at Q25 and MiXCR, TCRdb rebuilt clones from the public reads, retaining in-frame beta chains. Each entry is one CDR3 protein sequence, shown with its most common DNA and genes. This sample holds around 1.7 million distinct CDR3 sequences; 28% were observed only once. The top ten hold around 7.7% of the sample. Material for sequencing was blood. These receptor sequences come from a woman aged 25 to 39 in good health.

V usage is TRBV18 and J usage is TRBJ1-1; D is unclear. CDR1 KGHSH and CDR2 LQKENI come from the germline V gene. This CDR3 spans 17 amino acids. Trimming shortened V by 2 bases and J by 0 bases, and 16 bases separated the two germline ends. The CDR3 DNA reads TGTGCCAGCTCACCAAATAAAGGAGGACGGCTGAACACTGAAGCTTTCTTT. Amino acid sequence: CASSPNKGGRLNTEAFF.

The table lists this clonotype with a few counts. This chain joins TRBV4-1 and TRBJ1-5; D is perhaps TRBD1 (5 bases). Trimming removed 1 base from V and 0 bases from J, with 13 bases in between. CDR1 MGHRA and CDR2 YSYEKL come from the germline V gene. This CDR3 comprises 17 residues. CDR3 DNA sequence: TGCGCCAGCAGCCAAGGCAGGGCCGCGGGTAGCAATCAGCCCCAGCATTTT. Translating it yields CASSQGRAAGSNQPQHF.

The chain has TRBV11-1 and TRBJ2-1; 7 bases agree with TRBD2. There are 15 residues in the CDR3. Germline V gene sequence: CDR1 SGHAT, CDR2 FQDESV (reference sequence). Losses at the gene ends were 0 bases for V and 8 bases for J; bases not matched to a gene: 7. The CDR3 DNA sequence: TGTGCCAGCAGCTTAGCAGCAGCGGGGAACCATGAGCAGTTCTTC. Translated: CASSLAAAGNHEQFF. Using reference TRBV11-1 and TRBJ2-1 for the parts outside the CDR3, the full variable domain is EAEVAQSPRYKITEKSQAVAFWCDPISGHATLYWYRQILGQGPELLVQFQDESVVDDSQLPKDRFSAERLKGVDSTLKIQPAELGDSAMYLCASSLAAAGNHEQFFGPGTRLTVL.

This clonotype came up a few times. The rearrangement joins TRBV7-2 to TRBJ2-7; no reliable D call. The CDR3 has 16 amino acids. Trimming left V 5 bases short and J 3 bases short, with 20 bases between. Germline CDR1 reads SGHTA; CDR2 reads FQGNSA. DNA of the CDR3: TGTGCCAGCAGCCCGAACCCCATTTCTATGGGCTACGAGCAGTACTTC. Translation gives CASSPNPISMGYEQYF.

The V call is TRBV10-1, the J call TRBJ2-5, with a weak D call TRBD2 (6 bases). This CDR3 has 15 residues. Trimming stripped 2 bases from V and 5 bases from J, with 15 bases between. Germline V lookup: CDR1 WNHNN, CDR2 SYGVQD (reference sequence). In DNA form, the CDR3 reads TGCGCCAGCAGTGAGGGCCTGGGAGGCGGGGAGACCCAGTACTTC. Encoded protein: CASSEGLGGGETQYF.

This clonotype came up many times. Written as DNA, the CDR3 is TGCGCCAGCAGCTTGAACCTCCGGCAGGCCAATGAGCAGTTCTTC. It translates to CASSLNLRQANEQFF. V usage is TRBV5-1 and J usage is TRBJ2-1; D unresolved. V gave up 1 base and J gave up 6 bases, with 14 bases separating them. CDR1 is SGHRS and CDR2 is YFSETQ in the germline V gene. This CDR3 contains 15 residues.

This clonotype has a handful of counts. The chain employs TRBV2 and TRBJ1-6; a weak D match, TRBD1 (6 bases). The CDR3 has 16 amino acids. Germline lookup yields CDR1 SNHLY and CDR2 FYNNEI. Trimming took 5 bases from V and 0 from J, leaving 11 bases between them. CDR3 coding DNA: TGTGCCAGCAGTCAAAGGACAGCCTCCTATAATTCACCCCTCCACTTT. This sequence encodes CASSQRTASYNSPLHF.

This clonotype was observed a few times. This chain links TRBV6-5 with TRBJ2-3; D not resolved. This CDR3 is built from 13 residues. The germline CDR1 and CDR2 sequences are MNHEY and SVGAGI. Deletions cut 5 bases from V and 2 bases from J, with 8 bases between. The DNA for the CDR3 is TGTGCCAGCAGTAGGGTAGACACAGATACGCAGTATTTT. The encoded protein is CASSRVDTDTQYF.

The CDR3 DNA sequence: TGTGCCAGCAGTTACGAGGGCGGGGACCCTCCCTACAATGAGCAGTTCTTC. It is translated as CASSYEGGDPPYNEQFF. The chain is built from TRBV6-6 and TRBJ2-1, with TRBD2 as a possible D gene (6 bases). The CDR3 loop spans 17 amino acids. Trimming removed 2 bases from V and 2 bases from J, with 16 bases in between. Germline V gene lookup returns CDR1 MNHNY and CDR2 SVGAGI (reference sequence).

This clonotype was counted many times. CDR3 nucleotides: TGTGCCAGCCAACCTCCGGGACTAGTTTCCTACAATGAGCAGTTCTTC. This codes for CASQPPGLVSYNEQFF. The chain combines TRBV12-3 or TRBV12-4 with TRBJ2-1; 8 bases are shared with TRBD2. With V trimmed by 8 bases and J by 1 base, 10 bases remained unmatched. This CDR3 has 16 residues.

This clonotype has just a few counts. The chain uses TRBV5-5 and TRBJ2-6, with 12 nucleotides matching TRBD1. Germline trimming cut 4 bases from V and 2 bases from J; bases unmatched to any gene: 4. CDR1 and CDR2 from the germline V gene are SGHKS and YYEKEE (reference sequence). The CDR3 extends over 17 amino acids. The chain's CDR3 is CASSGTGGAAGANVLTF. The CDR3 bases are TGTGCCAGCAGCGGGACAGGGGGCGCGGCTGGGGCCAACGTCCTGACTTTC. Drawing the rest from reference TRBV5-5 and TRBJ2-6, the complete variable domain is DAGVTQSPTHLIKTRGQQVTLRCSPISGHKSVSWYQQVLGQGPQFIFQYYEKEERGRGNFPDRFSARQFPNYSSELNVNALLLGDSALYLCASSGTGGAAGANVLTFGAGSRLTVL.

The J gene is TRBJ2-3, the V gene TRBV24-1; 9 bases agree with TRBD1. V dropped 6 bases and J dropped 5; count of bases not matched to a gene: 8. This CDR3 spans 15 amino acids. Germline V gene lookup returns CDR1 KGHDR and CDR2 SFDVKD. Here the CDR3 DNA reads TGTGCCACCAGTTCGACACAGGGGGCAGGAGATACGCAGTATTTT. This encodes CATSSTQGAGDTQYF.

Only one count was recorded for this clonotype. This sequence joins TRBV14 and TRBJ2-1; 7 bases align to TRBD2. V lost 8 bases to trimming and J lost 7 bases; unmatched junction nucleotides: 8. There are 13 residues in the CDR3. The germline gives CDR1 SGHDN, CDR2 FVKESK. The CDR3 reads CASCGLDRNEQFF. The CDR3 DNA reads TGTGCCAGCTGCGGACTAGACCGGAATGAGCAGTTCTTC.

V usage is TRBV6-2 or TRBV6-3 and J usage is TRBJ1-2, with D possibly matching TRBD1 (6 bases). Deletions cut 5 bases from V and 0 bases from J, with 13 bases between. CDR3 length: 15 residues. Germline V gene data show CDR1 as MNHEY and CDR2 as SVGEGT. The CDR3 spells CASSDGQKANYGYTF. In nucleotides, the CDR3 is TGTGCCAGCAGTGACGGACAGAAAGCTAACTATGGCTACACCTTC.

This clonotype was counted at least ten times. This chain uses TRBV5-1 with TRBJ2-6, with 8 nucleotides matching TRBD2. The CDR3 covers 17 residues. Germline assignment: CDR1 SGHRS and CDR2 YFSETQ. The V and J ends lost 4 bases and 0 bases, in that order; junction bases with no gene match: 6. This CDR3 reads CASSGGLVGSGANVLTF. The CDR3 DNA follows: TGCGCCAGCAGCGGGGGACTAGTGGGCTCTGGGGCCAACGTCCTGACTTTC.

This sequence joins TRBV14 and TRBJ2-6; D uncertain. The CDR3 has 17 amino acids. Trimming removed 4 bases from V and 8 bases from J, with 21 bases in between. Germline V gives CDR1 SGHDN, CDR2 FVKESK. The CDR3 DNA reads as TGTGCCAGCAGCCCCCACTTCGGCCCTAACCGGACCAACGTCCTGACTTTC. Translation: CASSPHFGPNRTNVLTF.

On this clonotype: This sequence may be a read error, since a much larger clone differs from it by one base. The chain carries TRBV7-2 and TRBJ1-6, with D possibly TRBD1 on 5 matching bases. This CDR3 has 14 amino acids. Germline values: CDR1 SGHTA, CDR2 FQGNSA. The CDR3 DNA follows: TGTGCCAGCAGCCAAGGGACGGAAAATTCAGCCCTCCACTTT. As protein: CASSQGTENSALHF.

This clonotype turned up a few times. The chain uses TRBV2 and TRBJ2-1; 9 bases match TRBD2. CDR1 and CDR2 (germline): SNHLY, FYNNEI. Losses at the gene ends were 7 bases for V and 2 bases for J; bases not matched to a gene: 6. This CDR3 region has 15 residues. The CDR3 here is CASNKGTSPYNEQFF. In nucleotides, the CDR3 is TGTGCCAGCAATAAAGGGACTAGCCCCTACAATGAGCAGTTCTTC.

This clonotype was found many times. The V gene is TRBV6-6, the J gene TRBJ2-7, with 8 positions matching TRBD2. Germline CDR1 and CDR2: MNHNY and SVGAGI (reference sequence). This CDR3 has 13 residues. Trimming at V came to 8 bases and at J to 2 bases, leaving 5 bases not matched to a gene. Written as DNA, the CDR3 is TGTGCCAGCGCGGTCGGGGGGGCCTACGAGCAGTACTTC. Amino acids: CASAVGGAYEQYF.

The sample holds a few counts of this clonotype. CDR3 coding DNA: TGTGCCAGCGGGCAGCGGGAGGGCCGAACAGATACGCAGTATTTT. Translating gives CASGQREGRTDTQYF. The V gene is TRBV6-2 or TRBV6-3, the J gene TRBJ2-3; 10 nucleotides agree with TRBD2. Trimming cost V 8 bases and J 3 bases; bases outside gene matches: 8. Germline assignment: CDR1 MNHEY and CDR2 SVGEGT. The CDR3 has 15 residues.

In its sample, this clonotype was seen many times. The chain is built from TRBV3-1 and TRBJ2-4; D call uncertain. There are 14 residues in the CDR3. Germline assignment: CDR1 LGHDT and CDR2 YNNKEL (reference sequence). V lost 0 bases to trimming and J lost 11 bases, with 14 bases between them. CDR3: CASSQEIADAVQYF. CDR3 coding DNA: TGTGCCAGCAGCCAAGAAATTGCCGACGCGGTTCAGTACTTC.

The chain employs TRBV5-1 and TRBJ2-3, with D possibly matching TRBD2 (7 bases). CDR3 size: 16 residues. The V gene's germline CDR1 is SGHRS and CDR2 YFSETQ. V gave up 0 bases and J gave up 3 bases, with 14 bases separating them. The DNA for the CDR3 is TGCGCCAGCAGCTTGGTTTCGGGGGGCAGGACAGATACGCAGTATTTT. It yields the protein CASSLVSGGRTDTQYF.

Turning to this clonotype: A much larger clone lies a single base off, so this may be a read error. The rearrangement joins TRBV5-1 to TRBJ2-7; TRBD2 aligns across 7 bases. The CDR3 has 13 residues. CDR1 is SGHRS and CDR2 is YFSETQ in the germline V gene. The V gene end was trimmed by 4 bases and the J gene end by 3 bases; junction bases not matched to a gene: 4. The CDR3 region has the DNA TGCGCCAGCAGCGGGACTACCTTCTACGAGCAGTACTTC. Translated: CASSGTTFYEQYF.